Below, 27 T cell receptor beta chains from the same sample are listed, as sequenced in a study of blood T cell repertoires in COVID-19. Sequencing used immunoSEQ multiplex PCR; TCRdb keeps in-frame clones, though not all of them. The sample includes some 320,000 clones, approximately 90% of them seen just once. What was sequenced was PBMCs or T cells enriched from blood (not recorded which). These receptors came from a woman aged 25-40 years who had been exposed to COVID-19.

This chain joins TRBV27 and TRBJ1-6; D uncertain. Germline V gene data show CDR1 as MNHEY and CDR2 as SMNVEV (reference sequence). There are 16 residues in the CDR3. The V and J ends lost 2 bases and 0 bases respectively, with 8 bases between them. DNA for the CDR3: TGTGCCAGCAGTTTAGTGGCCAGCTCCTATAATTCACCCCTCCACTTT. Translation gives CASSLVASSYNSPLHF.

J is TRBJ1-2 and V is TRBV5-4; the D gene is possibly TRBD1 (6 bases). The CDR3 is made up of 15 amino acids. Germline assignment: CDR1 SGHNT and CDR2 YYREEE (reference sequence). V shed 2 bases and J shed 4 bases, with 15 bases lying between them. The CDR3 sequence: CASSFGGGAAYGYTF. The CDR3 nucleotides are TGTGCCAGCAGCTTCGGTGGGGGGGCGGCCTATGGCTACACCTTC.

This clone was detected only a few times. In the same sample, other DNA sequences code for this CDR3. The J gene is TRBJ1-2, the V gene TRBV29-1; no clear D gene. CDR1 is SQVTM, CDR2 ANQGSEA, per germline. The CDR3 contains 12 residues. Trimming pared 3 bases from V and 1 base from J, leaving 6 bases between. The CDR3 bases are TGCAGCGTTGATTCGGTTAACTATGGCTACACCTTC. It codes for CSVDSVNYGYTF.

This clone was seen once. The V and J genes are TRBV5-4 and TRBJ2-7; 7 bases line up with TRBD2. This CDR3 is built from 16 residues. Trimming took 1 base from V and 1 from J; bases not matched to a gene: 8. The germline V gene encodes CDR1 SGHNT and CDR2 YYREEE (reference sequence). The CDR3, as DNA: TGTGCCAGCAGCTTGTTAGCGGGCCTCTTGTCCTACGAGCAGTACTTC. Protein sequence: CASSLLAGLLSYEQYF. Drawing the rest from reference TRBV5-4 and TRBJ2-7, the complete variable domain is ETGVTQSPTHLIKTRGQQVTLRCSSQSGHNTVSWYQQALGQGPQFIFQYYREEENGRGNFPPRFSGLQFPNYSSELNVNALELDDSALYLCASSLLAGLLSYEQYFGPGTRLTVT.

This clone was seen just once. This chain connects TRBV5-4 to TRBJ1-3; D remains ambiguous. Germline V lookup: CDR1 SGHNT, CDR2 YYREEE (reference sequence). The V end lost 5 bases, the J end lost 2 bases, and 11 bases lay between the germline ends. This CDR3 has 14 amino acids. CDR3 sequence reads: CASREYGTGNTIYF. CDR3 DNA sequence: TGTGCCAGCAGAGAGTACGGTACTGGAAACACCATATATTTT.

The rearrangement uses TRBV5-6 and TRBJ1-2; tentatively, D is TRBD1 (5 bases). V lost 0 bases to trimming and J lost 4 bases, with 16 bases between them. The CDR3 sequence is 16 residues long. Germline V CDR1 and CDR2: SGHDT, YYEEEE. CDR3 region: CASSLGGPGNPYGYTF. In DNA form, the CDR3 reads TGTGCCAGCAGCTTGGGGGGCCCGGGTAACCCCTATGGCTACACCTTC.

The chain recombines TRBV5-8 with TRBJ2-1; 9 bases are shared with TRBD2. Germline loops: CDR1 SGHTS, CDR2 YDEGEE. The V and J ends lost 4 bases and 6 bases, in that order; junction bases with no gene match: 8. The CDR3 totals 15 residues. DNA of the CDR3: TGTGCCAGCAGCCTCGGGACTAGCCCCCTCAATGAGCAGTTCTTC. Amino acid sequence: CASSLGTSPLNEQFF.

The CDR3 coding sequence is TGCGCCAGCAGGGAAGGGAGACGCTCTGGAAACACCATATATTTT. Translating it yields CASREGRRSGNTIYF. The chain recombines TRBV23-1 with TRBJ1-3; D gene ambiguous. TRBV23-1 is classed as an ORF, of uncertain function. With 6 bases removed from V and 0 bases from J, the gap between germline ends came to 12 bases. The CDR3 consists of 15 residues.

The genes are TRBV4-1 and TRBJ1-5, with 7 bases identical to TRBD1. CDR1 is MGHRA and CDR2 is YSYEKL in the germline V gene. The trim removed 3 bases at V and 7 bases at J, leaving 15 bases unmatched. The CDR3 is 17 residues long. The CDR3 sequence is CASSQNILQGRRQPQHF. CDR3 coding DNA: TGCGCCAGCAGCCAGAATATTTTACAGGGGCGGAGGCAGCCCCAGCATTTT.

This rearrangement joins TRBV19 to TRBJ2-7, with 10 nucleotides matching TRBD2. From germline, CDR1 is LNHDA and CDR2 SQIVND (reference sequence). Losses at the gene ends were 3 bases for V and 3 bases for J; bases not matched to a gene: 5. This CDR3 is 15 amino acids long. The CDR3 loop is CASSISGGIYYEQYF. The CDR3 DNA sequence: TGTGCCAGTAGTATTAGCGGGGGGATATACTACGAGCAGTACTTC. The entire variable domain, with the rest obtained from reference TRBV19 and TRBJ2-7, is as follows: DGGITQSPKYLFRKEGQNVTLSCEQNLNHDAMYWYRQDPGQGLRLIYYSQIVNDFQKGDIAEGYSVSREKKESFPLTVTSAQKNPTAFYLCASSISGGIYYEQYFGPGTRLTVT.

As regards this clone: Other DNA sequences of this sample code for an identical CDR3. The chain combines TRBV9 with TRBJ1-2, with D perhaps matching TRBD1 (6 bases). This CDR3 is 13 amino acids long. Germline V gene sequence: CDR1 SGDLS, CDR2 YYNGEE. Trimming stripped 2 bases from V and 2 bases from J, with 7 bases between. The DNA of the CDR3 is TGTGCCAGCAGCGTCGACAGGAACTATGGCTACACCTTC. Translated, it gives CASSVDRNYGYTF.

V gene TRBV6-5 combines with J gene TRBJ1-1; unclear D gene. Germline V gene sequence: CDR1 MNHEY, CDR2 SVGAGI. V was clipped by 0 bases and J by 3 bases, with 5 bases between them. The CDR3 contains 13 residues. In DNA, the CDR3 is TGTGCCAGCAGTTACTCGGACTACACTGAAGCTTTCTTT. Amino acids: CASSYSDYTEAFF.

The J gene is TRBJ1-5, the V gene TRBV27; D is unresolved. Between the trimmed V and J ends, which lost 3 bases and 1 base, there was a span of 7 bases. The CDR3 extends over 14 amino acids. Germline loops: CDR1 MNHEY, CDR2 SMNVEV (reference sequence). As DNA, the CDR3 is TGTGCCAGCAGTTTGGTCCGGAGCAATCAGCCCCAGCATTTT. Residues: CASSLVRSNQPQHF.

This clone came up a few times. The V call is TRBV19, the J call TRBJ2-7, with TRBD1 identical over 7 bases. Unmatched junction bases numbered 3, after V lost 4 bases and J lost 6 bases. Germline V gene sequence: CDR1 LNHDA, CDR2 SQIVND (reference sequence). The CDR3 has 12 amino acids. The CDR3 is CASSTRQGEQYF. The CDR3 DNA reads as TGTGCCAGTAGTACTAGACAGGGCGAGCAGTACTTC.

The chain employs TRBV13 and TRBJ1-5; D is undetermined. Germline V gene sequence: CDR1 PRHDT, CDR2 FYEKMQ (reference sequence). V lost 5 bases, J lost 4 bases, and 12 bases lay in between. The CDR3 covers 14 residues. The CDR3 region has the DNA TGTGCCAGCAGCACCGGAGGACGGAATCAGCCCCAGCATTTT. Translated: CASSTGGRNQPQHF.

The genes are TRBV6-5 and TRBJ2-7; TRBD1 matches at 8 bases. The V segment lost 6 bases and the J segment 11 bases; nucleotides outside the gene matches: 3. Germline CDR1 MNHEY, CDR2 SVGAGI. This CDR3 contains 10 residues. The CDR3 sequence is CASRMGQEYF. The CDR3 DNA follows: TGTGCCAGCAGAATGGGACAGGAGTACTTC.

CDR3 in amino acids: CASSQDLANEKLFF. The CDR3 coding sequence is TGCGCCAGCAGCCAAGATTTGGCAAATGAAAAACTGTTTTTT. The J gene is TRBJ1-4, the V gene TRBV4-1; D ambiguous. The CDR3 spans 14 residues. V was cut by 0 bases and J by 5 bases, with 7 bases left in between. Looked up from germline, CDR1 is MGHRA and CDR2 is YSYEKL.

The CDR3 DNA is TGTGCCAGCAGCGTAGTGGCAGCCCCAGGGGATGGCTACACCTTC. It specifies CASSVVAAPGDGYTF. The chain couples TRBV9 to TRBJ1-2; possible D gene TRBD1, 6 bases. Germline values: CDR1 SGDLS, CDR2 YYNGEE. V was clipped by 0 bases and J by 6 bases, with 15 bases between them. The CDR3 contains 15 residues.

The count of this clone is one. CDR3 sequence reads: CAISERQGGDEKLFF. The CDR3 DNA reads TGTGCCATCAGCGAAAGACAGGGGGGGGATGAAAAACTGTTTTTT. This chain uses TRBV10-3 with TRBJ1-4; 9 bases are shared with TRBD1. Germline assignment: CDR1 ENHRY and CDR2 SYGVKD. The V segment lost 6 bases and the J segment 6 bases; nucleotides outside the gene matches: 8. The CDR3 is 15 amino acids.

The chain combines TRBV20-1 with TRBJ1-2, with D uncertain. This CDR3 contains 14 residues. V gave up 5 bases and J gave up 4 bases, with 17 bases separating them. The V gene's germline CDR1 is DFQATT and CDR2 SNEGSKA (reference sequence). CDR3 bases: TGCAGTGCTCGTGTCCCCAGACACTTCTATGGCTACACCTTC. Its translation: CSARVPRHFYGYTF.

The J gene is TRBJ1-3, the V gene TRBV6-5, with D possibly being TRBD1 (6 bases). Germline V lookup: CDR1 MNHEY, CDR2 SVGAGI. This CDR3 has 14 residues. V was shortened by 6 bases and J by 0 bases, with 9 bases between the two germline ends. CDR3 sequence: CASRTGHSGNTIYF. For the CDR3, the DNA is TGTGCCAGCAGAACAGGGCACTCTGGAAACACCATATATTTT.

This clone was seen a single time. The chain is built from TRBV3-1 (or the pseudogene TRBV3-2) and TRBJ1-1; D is ambiguous. V gave up 5 bases and J gave up 1 base, with 8 bases separating them. The CDR3 has 13 residues. Germline CDR1 and CDR2: LGHDT and YNNKEL (reference sequence). The CDR3 nucleotides are TGTGCCAGCAGCTTCCGGTGGAACACTGAAGCTTTCTTT. As protein: CASSFRWNTEAFF.

V gene TRBV19 combines with J gene TRBJ1-2, with 10 bases fitting TRBD1. V lost 5 bases and J lost 4; bases outside the gene matches: 7. The CDR3 length is 15 residues. Germline V gives CDR1 LNHDA, CDR2 SQIVND (reference sequence). CDR3 protein: CASSADRGRTYGYTF. As DNA, the CDR3 is TGTGCCAGTAGTGCTGACAGGGGGCGCACCTATGGCTACACCTTC.

The chain employs TRBV2 and TRBJ2-5, with TRBD2 matching 8 bases. J gave up 5 bases and V 2 bases, and 7 bases lay outside the gene matches. Germline V gives CDR1 SNHLY, CDR2 FYNNEI. The CDR3 totals 15 residues. The CDR3 DNA is TGTGCCAGCAGTGAATTAGGGACTAGTGAGGAGACCCAGTACTTC. This codes for CASSELGTSEETQYF.

This chain connects TRBV2 to TRBJ1-4, with a weak D call TRBD1 (6 bases). Germline lookup yields CDR1 SNHLY and CDR2 FYNNEI. With 10 bases removed from V and 8 bases from J, the gap between germline ends came to 14 bases. This CDR3 has 12 amino acids. CDR3 DNA: TGTGCCACTCGGGACATATCGGAAAAACTGTTTTTT. This codes for CATRDISEKLFF.

The V gene is TRBV6-6, the J gene TRBJ1-1, with 8 nucleotides matching TRBD1. Germline CDR1 is MNHNY and CDR2 is SVGAGI (reference sequence). J was trimmed by 3 bases and V by 5 bases; bases with no gene match: 8. There are 15 residues in the CDR3. CDR3 sequence: CASSRQQGEDTEAFF. Written as DNA, the CDR3 is TGTGCCAGCAGTAGACAACAGGGGGAGGACACTGAAGCTTTCTTT.

CDR3 residues: CASSYEGKHRAPEAFF. DNA for the CDR3: TGTGCCAGCAGTTATGAGGGAAAACACCGAGCACCTGAAGCTTTCTTT. This chain connects TRBV6-2 or TRBV6-3 to TRBJ1-1; D is ambiguous. V dropped 3 bases and J dropped 6 bases, with 20 bases sitting between them. The germline CDR1 and CDR2 sequences are MNHEY and SVGEGT. This CDR3 comprises 16 residues.